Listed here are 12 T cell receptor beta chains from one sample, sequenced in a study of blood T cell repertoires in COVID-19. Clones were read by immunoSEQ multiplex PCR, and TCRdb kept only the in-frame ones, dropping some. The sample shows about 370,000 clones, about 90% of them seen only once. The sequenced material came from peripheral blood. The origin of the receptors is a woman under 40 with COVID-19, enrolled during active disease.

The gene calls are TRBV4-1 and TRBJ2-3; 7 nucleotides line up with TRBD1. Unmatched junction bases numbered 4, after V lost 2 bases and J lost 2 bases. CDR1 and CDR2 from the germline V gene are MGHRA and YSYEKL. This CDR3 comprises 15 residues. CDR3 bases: TGCGCCAGCAGCCAACAGACAGGGTACACAGATACGCAGTATTTT. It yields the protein CASSQQTGYTDTQYF.

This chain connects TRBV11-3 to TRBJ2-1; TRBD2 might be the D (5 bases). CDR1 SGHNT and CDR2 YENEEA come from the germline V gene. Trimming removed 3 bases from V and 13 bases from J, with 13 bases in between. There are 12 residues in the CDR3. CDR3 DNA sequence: TGTGCCAGCAGCTTGCCACCTCGGGGACAGTTCTTC. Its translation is CASSLPPRGQFF.

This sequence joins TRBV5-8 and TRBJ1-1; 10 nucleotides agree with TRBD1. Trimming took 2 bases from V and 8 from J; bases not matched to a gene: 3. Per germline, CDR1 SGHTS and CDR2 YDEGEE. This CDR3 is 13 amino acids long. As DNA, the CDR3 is TGTGCCAGCAGCTTCGACAGGGGGCGCGAAGCTTTCTTT. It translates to CASSFDRGREAFF.

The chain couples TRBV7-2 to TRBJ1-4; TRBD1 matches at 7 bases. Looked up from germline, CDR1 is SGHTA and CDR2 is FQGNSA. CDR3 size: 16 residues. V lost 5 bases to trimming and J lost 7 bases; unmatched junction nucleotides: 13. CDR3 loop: CASSKRATGVSEKLFF. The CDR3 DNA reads TGTGCCAGCAGCAAGCGCGCCACAGGGGTCAGTGAAAAACTGTTTTTT.

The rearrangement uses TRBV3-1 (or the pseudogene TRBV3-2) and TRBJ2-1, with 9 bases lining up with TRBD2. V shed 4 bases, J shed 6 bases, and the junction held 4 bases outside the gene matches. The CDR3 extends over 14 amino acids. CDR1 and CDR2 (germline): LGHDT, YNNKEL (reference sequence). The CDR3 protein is CASSPSGDSNEQFF. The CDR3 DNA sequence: TGTGCCAGCAGCCCTAGCGGGGACAGCAATGAGCAGTTCTTC.

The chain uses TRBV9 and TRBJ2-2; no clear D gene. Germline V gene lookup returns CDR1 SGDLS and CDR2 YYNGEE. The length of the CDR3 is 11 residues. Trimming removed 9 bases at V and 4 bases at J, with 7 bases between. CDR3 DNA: TGTGCCACCGGCGGCACCGGGGAGCTGTTTTTT. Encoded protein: CATGGTGELFF.

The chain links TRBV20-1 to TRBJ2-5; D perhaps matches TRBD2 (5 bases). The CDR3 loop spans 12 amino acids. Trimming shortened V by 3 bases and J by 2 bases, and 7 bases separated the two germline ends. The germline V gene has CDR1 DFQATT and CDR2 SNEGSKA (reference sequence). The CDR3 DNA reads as TGCAGTGCTAGTCGGGGACAAGAGACCCAGTACTTC. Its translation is CSASRGQETQYF.

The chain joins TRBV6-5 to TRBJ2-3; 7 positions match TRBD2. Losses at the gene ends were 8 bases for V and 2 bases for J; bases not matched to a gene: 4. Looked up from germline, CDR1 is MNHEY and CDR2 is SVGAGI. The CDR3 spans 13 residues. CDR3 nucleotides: TGTGCCAGCCGGGGGGACCCCACAGATACGCAGTATTTT. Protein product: CASRGDPTDTQYF.

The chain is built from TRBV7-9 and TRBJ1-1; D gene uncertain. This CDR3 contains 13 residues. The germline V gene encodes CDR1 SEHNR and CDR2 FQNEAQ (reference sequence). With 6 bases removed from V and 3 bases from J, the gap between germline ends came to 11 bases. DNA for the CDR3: TGTGCCAGCAGTATGGGCCGCTACACTGAAGCTTTCTTT. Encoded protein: CASSMGRYTEAFF.

CDR3 nucleotides: TGTGCCAGCAGAGGAGTGGCAGTGTCCGGGGAGACCCAGTACTTC. Translation gives CASRGVAVSGETQYF. V gene TRBV11-1 combines with J gene TRBJ2-5; D not certain. Trimming took off 6 bases at V and 5 bases at J, with 19 bases between the two ends. CDR3 length: 15 residues. The germline V gene has CDR1 SGHAT and CDR2 FQDESV (reference sequence).

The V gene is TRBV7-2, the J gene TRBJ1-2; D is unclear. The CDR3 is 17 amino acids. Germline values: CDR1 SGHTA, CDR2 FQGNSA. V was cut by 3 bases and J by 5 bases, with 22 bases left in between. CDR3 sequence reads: CASSFARGRRVTYGYTF. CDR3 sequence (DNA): TGTGCCAGCAGCTTCGCTAGAGGCAGGAGGGTTACTTATGGCTACACCTTC.

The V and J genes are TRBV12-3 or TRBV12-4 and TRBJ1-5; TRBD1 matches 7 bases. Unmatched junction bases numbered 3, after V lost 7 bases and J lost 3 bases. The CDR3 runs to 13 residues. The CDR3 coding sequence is TGTGCCAGCAATCAGGGGGTCAATCAGCCCCAGCATTTT. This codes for CASNQGVNQPQHF.